The 8 T cell receptor beta chains below come from one sample, sequenced in a study of T-cell reconstitution after alpha-beta-depleted transplantation in children. Unique molecular identifiers were incorporated into the prepared TCRbeta library. A single record per CDR3 protein comes from TCRdb applying MiXCR to the PCR reads. The data contain over 550,000 distinct CDR3 sequences, approximately 10% of them singletons. The sample in question was PBMCs from the stem cell graft donor, obtained from the stem cell graft. The receptors come from a human donor who donated a stem cell graft to a child with acute myeloid leukemia.

This chain connects TRBV28 to TRBJ2-1, with 12 bases aligning to TRBD2. CDR1 and CDR2 from the germline V gene are MDHEN and SYDVKM. The CDR3 has 20 amino acids. V shed 3 bases, J shed 0 bases, and the junction held 12 bases outside the gene matches. The CDR3 coding sequence is TGTGCCAGCAGTTTTGGTCGCGGTAAGACTAGCGGGGGCTCCTACAATGAGCAGTTCTTC. It encodes CASSFGRGKTSGGSYNEQFF.

The rearrangement joins TRBV27 to TRBJ1-1; D might be TRBD1 (6 bases). The V end was cut by 0 bases, the J end by 0 bases, with 8 bases between. CDR3 size: 15 residues. The germline V gene encodes CDR1 MNHEY and CDR2 SMNVEV (reference sequence). CDR3 bases: TGTGCCAGCAGTTTATCCGGACAGATGAACACTGAAGCTTTCTTT. Translation: CASSLSGQMNTEAFF.

The J gene is TRBJ2-4, the V gene TRBV29-1; a possible D gene is TRBD1 (6 bases). Trimming took off 5 bases at V and 5 bases at J, with 13 bases between the two ends. The germline CDR1 and CDR2 sequences are SQVTM and ANQGSEA. The CDR3 is 13 residues long. CDR3 region: CSVFQGNQNIQYF. For the CDR3, the DNA is TGCAGCGTTTTCCAGGGGAACCAAAACATTCAGTACTTC.

The chain joins TRBV9 to TRBJ2-1; 9 bases are a match to TRBD1. CDR3 length: 16 amino acids. Germline V gene data show CDR1 as SGDLS and CDR2 as YYNGEE. Trimming cost V 0 bases and J 9 bases; bases outside gene matches: 10. CDR3 bases: TGTGCCAGCAGCGTAGGGTCGGGACAGGGAGAAAGTGAGCAGTTCTTC. Its protein product is CASSVGSGQGESEQFF.

Ten or more counts support this clonotype. This rearrangement joins TRBV7-9 to TRBJ2-1, with 7 positions matching TRBD2. The germline V gene encodes CDR1 SEHNR and CDR2 FQNEAQ (reference sequence). There are 16 residues in the CDR3. Trimming at V came to 3 bases and at J to 4 bases, leaving 9 bases not matched to a gene. CDR3: CASSFGGSVHYNEQFF. CDR3 nucleotides: TGTGCCAGCAGCTTTGGCGGGAGCGTTCATTACAATGAGCAGTTCTTC.

The table lists this clonotype with many counts. J is TRBJ2-5 and V is TRBV13; D may be TRBD2 (5 bases). V lost 1 base and J 1 base, leaving 7 bases between the germline ends. Germline assignment: CDR1 PRHDT and CDR2 FYEKMQ (reference sequence). This CDR3 region has 14 residues. The CDR3, as DNA: TGTGCCAGCAGCTTAGCGGGGTTCCAAGAGACCCAGTACTTC. This codes for CASSLAGFQETQYF.

V and J are TRBV7-2 and TRBJ2-1; TRBD2 is a possible D gene (5 bases). The germline V gene encodes CDR1 SGHTA and CDR2 FQGNSA. This CDR3 has 14 residues. V lost 1 base and J lost 6, with 10 bases in between. CDR3 amino acids: CASSLDFGVNEQFF. CDR3 coding DNA: TGTGCCAGCAGCTTAGATTTCGGGGTCAATGAGCAGTTCTTC.

This clonotype was picked up a small number of times. This chain joins TRBV20-1 and TRBJ2-7; D gene ambiguous. Germline values: CDR1 DFQATT, CDR2 SNEGSKA (reference sequence). The CDR3 has 11 residues. Trimming took off 4 bases at V and 2 bases at J, with 6 bases between the two ends. Here the CDR3 reads CSANRAYEQYF. The CDR3 coding sequence is TGCAGTGCTAACCGGGCCTACGAGCAGTACTTC.